The sequence of this T cell receptor (beta chain) was determined in a study of vaccination and CD4 T cells after COVID-19. An Oncomine TCR Beta short-read assay was used to sequence the DNA from cultured CD4+ T cells. TCRdb re-called the PCR reads through MiXCR, storing one row per CDR3 protein. Here the sample spans about 8,500 distinct CDR3 sequences, 20% to 25% being singletons. On this clonotype: Its target is unknown.

As to treatment: approximately nine-day PBMC culture with coronavirus spike peptide pools or control peptides (ViraFEST assay). The sequence came from a human donor with COVID-19. The sequencing sample was made of cultured CD4+ T cells from blood.

CDR3 nucleotide sequence: TGTGCCAGCTCACCGGGACAGCACGGGGGTCCCCAGCATTTT. Its protein is CASSPGQHGGPQHF. The V call is TRBV18, the J call TRBJ1-5; 7 nucleotides align to TRBD1. Germline CDR1 is KGHSH and CDR2 is LQKENI. The CDR3 is made up of 14 amino acids. The trim removed 3 bases at V and 10 bases at J, leaving 9 bases unmatched.